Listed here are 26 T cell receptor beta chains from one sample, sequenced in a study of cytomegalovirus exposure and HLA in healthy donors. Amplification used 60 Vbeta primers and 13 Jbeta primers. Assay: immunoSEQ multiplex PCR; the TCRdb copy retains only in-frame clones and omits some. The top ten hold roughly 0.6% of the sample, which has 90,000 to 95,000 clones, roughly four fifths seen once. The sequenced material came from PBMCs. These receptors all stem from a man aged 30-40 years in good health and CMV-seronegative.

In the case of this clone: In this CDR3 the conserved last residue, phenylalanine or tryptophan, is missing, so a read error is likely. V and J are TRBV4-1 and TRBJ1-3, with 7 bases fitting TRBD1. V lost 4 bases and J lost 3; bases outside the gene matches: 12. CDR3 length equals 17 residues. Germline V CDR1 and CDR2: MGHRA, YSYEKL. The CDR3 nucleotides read TGCGCCAGCAGCCGATTACCGGACAGGTTTTATGGAAACACCATATATCTT. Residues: CASSRLPDRFYGNTIYL.

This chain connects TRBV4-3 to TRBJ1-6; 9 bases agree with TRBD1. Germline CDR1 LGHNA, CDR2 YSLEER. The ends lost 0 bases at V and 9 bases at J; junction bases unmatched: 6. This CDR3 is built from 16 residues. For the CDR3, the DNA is TGCGCCAGCAGCCAAGATAGGACAGGGGTAGGTTCACCCCTCCACTTT. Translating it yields CASSQDRTGVGSPLHF.

CDR3 sequence: CASSPASGRMSEAFF. Written as DNA, the CDR3 is TGTGCCAGCTCACCGGCCTCTGGGAGAATGTCTGAAGCTTTCTTT. This rearrangement joins TRBV18 to TRBJ1-1; no definite D call. Trimming left V 3 bases short and J 6 bases short, with 17 bases between. The CDR3 is 15 amino acids. Germline assignment: CDR1 KGHSH and CDR2 LQKENI.

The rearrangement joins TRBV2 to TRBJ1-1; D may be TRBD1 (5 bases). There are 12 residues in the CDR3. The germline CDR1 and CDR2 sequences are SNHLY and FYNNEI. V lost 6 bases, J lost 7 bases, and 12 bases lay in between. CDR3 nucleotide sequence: TGTGCCAGCAGGGGGCTTTCGCTTGAAGCTTTCTTT. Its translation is CASRGLSLEAFF. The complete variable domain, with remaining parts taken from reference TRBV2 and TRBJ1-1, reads EPEVTQTPSHQVTQMGQEVILRCVPISNHLYFYWYRQILGQKVEFLVSFYNNEISEKSEIFDDQFSVERPDGSNFTLKIRSTKLEDSAMYFCASRGLSLEAFFGQGTRLTVV.

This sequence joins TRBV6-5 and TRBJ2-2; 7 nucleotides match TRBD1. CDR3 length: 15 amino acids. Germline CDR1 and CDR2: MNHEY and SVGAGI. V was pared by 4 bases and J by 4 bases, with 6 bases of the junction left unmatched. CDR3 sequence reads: CASSSTGILTGELFF. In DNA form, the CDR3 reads TGTGCCAGCAGTTCGACAGGGATCCTCACCGGGGAGCTGTTTTTT.

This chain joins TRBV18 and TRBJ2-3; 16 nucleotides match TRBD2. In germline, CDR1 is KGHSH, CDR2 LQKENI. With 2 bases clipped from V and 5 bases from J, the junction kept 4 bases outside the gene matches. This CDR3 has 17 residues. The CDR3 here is CASSPSGLAGGQDTQYF. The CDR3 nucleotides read TGTGCCAGCTCACCATCGGGACTAGCGGGGGGGCAAGATACGCAGTATTTT.

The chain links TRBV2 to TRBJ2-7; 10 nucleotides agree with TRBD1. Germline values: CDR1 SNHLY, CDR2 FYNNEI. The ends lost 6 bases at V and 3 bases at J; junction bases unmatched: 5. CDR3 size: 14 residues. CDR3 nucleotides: TGTGCCAGCAGAGTGGGACAGGGGAACTACGAGCAGTACTTC. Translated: CASRVGQGNYEQYF.

The CDR3 region has the DNA TGCGCCAGCAGCTTGCGAGCTAGCGGGAGCCAGACCCAGTACTTC. This encodes CASSLRASGSQTQYF. This sequence joins TRBV5-1 and TRBJ2-5; 10 nucleotides match TRBD2. This CDR3 spans 15 amino acids. Germline loops: CDR1 SGHRS, CDR2 YFSETQ. The V and J ends lost 1 base and 6 bases, in that order; junction bases with no gene match: 6. Variable domain in full (rest from reference TRBV5-1 and TRBJ2-5): KAGVTQTPRYLIKTRGQQVTLSCSPISGHRSVSWYQQTPGQGLQFLFEYFSETQRNKGNFPGRFSGRQFSNSRSEMNVSTLELGDSALYLCASSLRASGSQTQYFGPGTRLLVL.

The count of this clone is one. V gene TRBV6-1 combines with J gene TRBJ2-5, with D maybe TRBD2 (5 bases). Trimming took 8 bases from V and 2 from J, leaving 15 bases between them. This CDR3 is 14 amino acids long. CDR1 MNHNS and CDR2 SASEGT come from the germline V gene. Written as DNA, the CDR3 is TGTGCCAGCGGTCGGACGGGAAGACAAGAGACCCAGTACTTC. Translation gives CASGRTGRQETQYF.

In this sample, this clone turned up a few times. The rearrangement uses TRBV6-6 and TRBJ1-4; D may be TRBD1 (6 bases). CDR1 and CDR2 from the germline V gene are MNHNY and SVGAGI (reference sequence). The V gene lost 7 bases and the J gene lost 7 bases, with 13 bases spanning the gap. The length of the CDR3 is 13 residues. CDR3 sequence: CASKGVGGEKLFF. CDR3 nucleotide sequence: TGTGCCAGCAAGGGGGTCGGTGGTGAAAAACTGTTTTTT.

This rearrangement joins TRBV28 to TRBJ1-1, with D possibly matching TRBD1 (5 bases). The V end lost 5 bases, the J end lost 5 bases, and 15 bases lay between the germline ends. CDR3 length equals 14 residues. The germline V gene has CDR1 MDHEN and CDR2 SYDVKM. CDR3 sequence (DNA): TGTGCCAGCAGTCCCGCAGGGTCGACGACTGAAGCTTTCTTT. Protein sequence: CASSPAGSTTEAFF.

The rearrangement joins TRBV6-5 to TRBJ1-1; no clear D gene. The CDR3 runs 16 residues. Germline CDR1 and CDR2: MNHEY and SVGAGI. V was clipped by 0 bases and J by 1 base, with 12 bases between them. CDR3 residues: CASSYSGPGWNTEAFF. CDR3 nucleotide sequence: TGTGCCAGCAGTTACTCAGGTCCGGGGTGGAACACTGAAGCTTTCTTT.

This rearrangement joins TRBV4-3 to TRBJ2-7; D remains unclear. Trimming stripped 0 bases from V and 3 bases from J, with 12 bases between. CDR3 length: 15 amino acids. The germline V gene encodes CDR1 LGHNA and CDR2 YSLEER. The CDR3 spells CASSQDRQESYEQYF. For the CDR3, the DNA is TGCGCCAGCAGCCAAGATCGGCAGGAAAGCTACGAGCAGTACTTC.

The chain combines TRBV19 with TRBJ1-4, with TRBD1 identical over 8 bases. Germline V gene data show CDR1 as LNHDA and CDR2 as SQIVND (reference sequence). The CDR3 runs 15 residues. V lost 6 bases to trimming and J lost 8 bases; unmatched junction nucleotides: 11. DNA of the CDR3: TGTGCCAGTAGGCACACAGGGGGTCAAGGAGAAAAACTGTTTTTT. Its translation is CASRHTGGQGEKLFF.

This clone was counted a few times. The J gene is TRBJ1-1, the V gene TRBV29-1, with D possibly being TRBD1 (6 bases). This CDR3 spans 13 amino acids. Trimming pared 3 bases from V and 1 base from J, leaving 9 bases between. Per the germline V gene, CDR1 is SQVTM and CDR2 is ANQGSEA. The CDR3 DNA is TGCAGCGTTGAGGAACAGGGGAACACTGAAGCTTTCTTT. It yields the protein CSVEEQGNTEAFF.

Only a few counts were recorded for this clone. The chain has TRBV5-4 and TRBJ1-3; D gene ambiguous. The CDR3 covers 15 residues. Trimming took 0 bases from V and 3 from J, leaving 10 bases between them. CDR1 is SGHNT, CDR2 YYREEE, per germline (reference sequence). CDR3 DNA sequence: TGTGCCAGCAGCTTGGGGGAGTCGGGTGGAAACACCATATATTTT. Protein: CASSLGESGGNTIYF.

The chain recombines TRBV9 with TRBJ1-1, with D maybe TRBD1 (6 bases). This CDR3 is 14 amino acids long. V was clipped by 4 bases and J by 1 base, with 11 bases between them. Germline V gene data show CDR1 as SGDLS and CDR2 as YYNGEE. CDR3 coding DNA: TGTGCCAGCAGCCTGCTGGACAGGAACACTGAAGCTTTCTTT. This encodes CASSLLDRNTEAFF. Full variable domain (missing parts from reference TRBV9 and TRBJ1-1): DSGVTQTPKHLITATGQRVTLRCSPRSGDLSVYWYQQSLDQGLQFLIQYYNGEERAKGNILERFSAQQFPDLHSELNLSSLELGDSALYFCASSLLDRNTEAFFGQGTRLTVV.

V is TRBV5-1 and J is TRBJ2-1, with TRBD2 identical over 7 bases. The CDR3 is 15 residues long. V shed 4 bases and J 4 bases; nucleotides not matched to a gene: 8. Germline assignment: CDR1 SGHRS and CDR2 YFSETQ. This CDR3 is CASSPGWGGYNEQFF. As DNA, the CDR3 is TGCGCCAGCAGCCCCGGATGGGGGGGGTACAATGAGCAGTTCTTC.

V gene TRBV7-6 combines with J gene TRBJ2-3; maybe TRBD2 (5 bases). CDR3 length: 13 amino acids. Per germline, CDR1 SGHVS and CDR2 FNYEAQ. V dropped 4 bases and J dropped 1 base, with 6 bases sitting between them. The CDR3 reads CASSYGGTDTQYF. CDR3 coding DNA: TGTGCCAGCAGCTACGGGGGCACAGATACGCAGTATTTT.

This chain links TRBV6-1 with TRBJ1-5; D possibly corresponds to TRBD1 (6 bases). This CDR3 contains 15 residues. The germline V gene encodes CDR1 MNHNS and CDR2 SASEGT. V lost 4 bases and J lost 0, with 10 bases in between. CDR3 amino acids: CASSVTGTSNQPQHF. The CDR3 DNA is TGTGCCAGCAGTGTAACAGGGACTAGCAATCAGCCCCAGCATTTT.

The CDR3 DNA follows: TGCGCCAGCAGCTCTGACAGGGGGTCGTCCTACGAGCAGTACTTC. Translating it yields CASSSDRGSSYEQYF. The V and J genes are TRBV5-1 and TRBJ2-5, with TRBD1 identical over 9 bases. The J call may be in error: the DNA end matches TRBJ2-7 better. Germline values: CDR1 SGHRS, CDR2 YFSETQ. The CDR3 spans 15 residues.

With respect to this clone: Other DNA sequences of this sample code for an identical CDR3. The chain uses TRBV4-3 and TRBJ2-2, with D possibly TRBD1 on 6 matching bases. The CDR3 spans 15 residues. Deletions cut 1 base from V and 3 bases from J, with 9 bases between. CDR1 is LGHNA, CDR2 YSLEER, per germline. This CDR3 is CASSQGTGHTGELFF. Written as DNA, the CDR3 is TGCGCCAGCAGCCAAGGTACAGGGCACACCGGGGAGCTGTTTTTT.

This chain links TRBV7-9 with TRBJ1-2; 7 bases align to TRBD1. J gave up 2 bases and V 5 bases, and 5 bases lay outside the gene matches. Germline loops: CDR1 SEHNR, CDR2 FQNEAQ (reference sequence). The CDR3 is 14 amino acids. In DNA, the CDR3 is TGTGCCAGCAGCAGGGACAGTGGCAACTATGGCTACACCTTC. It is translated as CASSRDSGNYGYTF.

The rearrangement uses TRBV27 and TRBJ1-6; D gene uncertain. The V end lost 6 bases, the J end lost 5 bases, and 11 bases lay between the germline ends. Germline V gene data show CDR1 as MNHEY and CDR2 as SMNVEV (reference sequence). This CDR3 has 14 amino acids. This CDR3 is CASSLESHNSPLHF. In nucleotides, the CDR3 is TGTGCCAGCAGCCTGGAGTCCCATAATTCACCCCTCCACTTT.

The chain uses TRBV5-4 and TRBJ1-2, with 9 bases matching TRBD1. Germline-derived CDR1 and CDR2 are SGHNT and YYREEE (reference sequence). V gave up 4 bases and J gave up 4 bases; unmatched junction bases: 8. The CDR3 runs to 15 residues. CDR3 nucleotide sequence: TGTGCCAGCAGCAGCACCGGGACAGGGATCTATGGCTACACCTTC. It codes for CASSSTGTGIYGYTF.

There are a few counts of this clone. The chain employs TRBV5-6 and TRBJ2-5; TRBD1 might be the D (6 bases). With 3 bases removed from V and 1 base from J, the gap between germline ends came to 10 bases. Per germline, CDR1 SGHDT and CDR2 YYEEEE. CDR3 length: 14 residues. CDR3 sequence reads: CASSSQGTQETQYF. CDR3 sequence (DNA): TGTGCCAGCAGCTCACAGGGAACCCAAGAGACCCAGTACTTC.